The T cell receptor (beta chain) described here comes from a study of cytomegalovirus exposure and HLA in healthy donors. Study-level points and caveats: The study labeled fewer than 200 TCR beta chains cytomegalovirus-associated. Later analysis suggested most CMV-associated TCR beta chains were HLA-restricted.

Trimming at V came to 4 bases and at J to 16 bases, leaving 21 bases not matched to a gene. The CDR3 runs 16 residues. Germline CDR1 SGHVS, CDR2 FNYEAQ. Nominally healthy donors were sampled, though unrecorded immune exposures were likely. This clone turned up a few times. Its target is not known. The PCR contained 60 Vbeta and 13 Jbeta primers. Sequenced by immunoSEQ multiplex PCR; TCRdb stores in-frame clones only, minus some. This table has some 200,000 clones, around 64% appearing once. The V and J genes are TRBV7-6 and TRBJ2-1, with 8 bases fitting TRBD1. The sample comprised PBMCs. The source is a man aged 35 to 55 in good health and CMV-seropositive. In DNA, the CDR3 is TGTGCCAGCAGCTCCTTACTACAGGGGGTTGGGGGCAGGGGCTTCTTC. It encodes CASSSLLQGVGGRGFF.